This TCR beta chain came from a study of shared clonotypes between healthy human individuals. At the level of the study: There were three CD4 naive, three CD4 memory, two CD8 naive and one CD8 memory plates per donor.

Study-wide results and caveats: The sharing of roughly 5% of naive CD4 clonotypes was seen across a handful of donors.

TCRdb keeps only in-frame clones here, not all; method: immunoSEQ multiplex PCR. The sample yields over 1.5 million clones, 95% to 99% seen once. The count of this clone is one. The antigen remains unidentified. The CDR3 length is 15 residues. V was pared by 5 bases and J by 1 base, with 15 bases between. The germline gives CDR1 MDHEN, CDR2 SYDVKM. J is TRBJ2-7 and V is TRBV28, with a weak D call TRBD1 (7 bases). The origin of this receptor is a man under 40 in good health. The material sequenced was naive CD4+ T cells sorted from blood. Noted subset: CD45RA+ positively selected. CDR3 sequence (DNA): TGTGCCAGCAGTCCGGACAGGAGGGTATCCTACGAGCAGTACTTC. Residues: CASSPDRRVSYEQYF.